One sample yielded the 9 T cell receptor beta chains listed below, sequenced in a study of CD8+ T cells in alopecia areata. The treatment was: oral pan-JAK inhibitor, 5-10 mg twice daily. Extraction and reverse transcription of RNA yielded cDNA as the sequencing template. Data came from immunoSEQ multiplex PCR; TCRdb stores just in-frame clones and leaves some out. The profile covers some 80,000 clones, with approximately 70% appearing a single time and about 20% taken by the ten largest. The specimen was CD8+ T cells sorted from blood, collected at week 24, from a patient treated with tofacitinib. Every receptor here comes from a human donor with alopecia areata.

CDR3 in amino acids: CASSQDRETQYF. The CDR3 DNA reads TGCGCCAGCAGCCAAGATCGGGAGACCCAGTACTTC. The chain carries TRBV4-1 and TRBJ2-5, with D unclear. Germline V gives CDR1 MGHRA, CDR2 YSYEKL. The CDR3 runs to 12 residues. V was trimmed by 0 bases and J by 5 bases, leaving 4 bases between them.

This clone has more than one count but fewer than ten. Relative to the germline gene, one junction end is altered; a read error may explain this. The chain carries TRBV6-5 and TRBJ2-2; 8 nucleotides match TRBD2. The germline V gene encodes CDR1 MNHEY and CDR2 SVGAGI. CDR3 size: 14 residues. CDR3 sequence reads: CSSRAAGVSGELFF. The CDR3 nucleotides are TGCTCGTCTCGGGCAGCGGGGGTATCCGGGGAGCTGTTTTTT.

The CDR3 DNA follows: TGTGCCAGTAGTATAGTAAAGGAGGGCTTCTACAATGAGCAGTTCTTC. Residues: CASSIVKEGFYNEQFF. The chain links TRBV19 to TRBJ2-1; D is perhaps TRBD2 (6 bases). The germline CDR1 and CDR2 sequences are LNHDA and SQIVND (reference sequence). The CDR3 has 16 residues. V lost 1 base, J lost 3 bases, and 13 bases lay in between.

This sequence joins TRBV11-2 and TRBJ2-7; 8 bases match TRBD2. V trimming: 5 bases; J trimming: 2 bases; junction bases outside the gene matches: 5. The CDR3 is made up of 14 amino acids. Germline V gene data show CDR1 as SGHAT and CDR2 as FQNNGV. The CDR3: CASSEGLGAYEQYF. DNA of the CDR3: TGTGCCAGCAGCGAGGGACTAGGTGCCTACGAGCAGTACTTC.

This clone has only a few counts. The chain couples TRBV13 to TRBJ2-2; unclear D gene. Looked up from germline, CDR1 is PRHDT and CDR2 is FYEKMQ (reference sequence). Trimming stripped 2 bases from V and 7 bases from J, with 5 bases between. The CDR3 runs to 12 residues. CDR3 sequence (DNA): TGTGCCAGCAGCTTATCACACGGGGAGCTGTTTTTT. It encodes CASSLSHGELFF.

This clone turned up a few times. In DNA, the CDR3 is TGTGCCAGCAGCTTAGGGGACAATGAGCAGTTCTTC. Its translation is CASSLGDNEQFF. This chain links TRBV7-2 with TRBJ2-1, with D uncertain. V lost 1 base, J lost 5 bases, and 3 bases lay in between. The V gene's germline CDR1 is SGHTA and CDR2 FQGNSA. This CDR3 is built from 12 residues.

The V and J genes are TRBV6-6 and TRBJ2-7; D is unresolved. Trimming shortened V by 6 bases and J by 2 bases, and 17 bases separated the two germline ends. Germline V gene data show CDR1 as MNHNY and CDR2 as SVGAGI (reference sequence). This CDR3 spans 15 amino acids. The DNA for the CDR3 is TGTGCCAGCAGATTATCTGCGGATCCCACCTACGAGCAGTACTTC. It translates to CASRLSADPTYEQYF.

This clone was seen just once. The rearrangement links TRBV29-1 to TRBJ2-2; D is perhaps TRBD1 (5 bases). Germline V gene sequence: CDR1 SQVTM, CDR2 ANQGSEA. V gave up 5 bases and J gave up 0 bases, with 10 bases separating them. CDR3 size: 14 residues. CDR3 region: CSVCGHTNTGELFF. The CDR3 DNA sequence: TGCAGCGTTTGTGGACATACGAACACCGGGGAGCTGTTTTTT.

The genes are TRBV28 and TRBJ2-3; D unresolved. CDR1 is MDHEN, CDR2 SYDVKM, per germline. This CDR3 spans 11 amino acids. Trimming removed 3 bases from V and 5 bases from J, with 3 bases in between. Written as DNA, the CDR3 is TGTGCCAGCAGTTTGGGAGATACGCAGTATTTT. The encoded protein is CASSLGDTQYF. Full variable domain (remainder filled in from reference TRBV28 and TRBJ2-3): DVKVTQSSRYLVKRTGEKVFLECVQDMDHENMFWYRQDPGLGLRLIYFSYDVKMKEKGDIPEGYSVSREKKERFSLILESASTNQTSMYLCASSLGDTQYFGPGTRLTVL.